What follows are 19 T cell receptor beta chains derived from one specimen sequenced in a study of blood T cell repertoires in COVID-19. Measured with immunoSEQ multiplex PCR; TCRdb has only the in-frame clones, and not every one. Altogether about 14,000 clones are present, 87% being singletons, with the ten largest covering around 16%. Sequenced material: peripheral blood. The receptors come from a human donor with active COVID-19. The donor label of this sample is uncertain.

The chain carries TRBV24-1 and TRBJ2-1, with 11 nucleotides matching TRBD2. V gave up 2 bases and J gave up 3 bases; unmatched junction bases: 2. Germline V gene lookup returns CDR1 KGHDR and CDR2 SFDVKD. This CDR3 has 16 residues. The DNA of the CDR3 is TGTGCCACCAGTGATTCCGGGACTAGCGGCTACAATGAGCAGTTCTTC. Amino acids: CATSDSGTSGYNEQFF.

J is TRBJ2-3 and V is TRBV3-1 (or the pseudogene TRBV3-2); D unresolved. CDR3 size: 12 residues. Germline V lookup: CDR1 LGHDT, CDR2 YNNKEL (reference sequence). Deletions cut 5 bases from V and 2 bases from J, with 5 bases between. The CDR3 sequence: CASSENTDTQYF. The CDR3 DNA sequence: TGTGCCAGCAGCGAGAACACAGATACGCAGTATTTT.

The chain combines TRBV5-1 with TRBJ2-3; 7 bases agree with TRBD2. J was trimmed by 2 bases and V by 0 bases; bases with no gene match: 9. The CDR3 loop spans 17 amino acids. Per germline, CDR1 SGHRS and CDR2 YFSETQ. DNA for the CDR3: TGCGCCAGCAGCTTGGGCGAGTCAGCGGGGTTCACAGATACGCAGTATTTT. This encodes CASSLGESAGFTDTQYF.

The chain has TRBV5-6 and TRBJ2-4; TRBD2 might be the D (6 bases). V shed 4 bases and J shed 6 bases, with 11 bases lying between them. This CDR3 region has 13 residues. CDR1 is SGHDT and CDR2 is YYEEEE in the germline V gene. CDR3 sequence reads: CASSRRDINIQYF. For the CDR3, the DNA is TGTGCCAGCAGCCGGAGGGATATAAACATTCAGTACTTC. Together with reference TRBV5-6 and TRBJ2-4, the CDR3 gives the full variable domain: DAGVTQSPTHLIKTRGQQVTLRCSPKSGHDTVSWYQQALGQGPQFIFQYYEEEERQRGNFPDRFSGHQFPNYSSELNVNALLLGDSALYLCASSRRDINIQYFGAGTRLSVL.

J is TRBJ2-5 and V is TRBV12-3 or TRBV12-4, with TRBD2 matching 7 bases. The CDR3 has 13 residues. J was trimmed by 8 bases and V by 5 bases; bases with no gene match: 8. This CDR3 reads CASSRDYARTQYF. The CDR3 DNA follows: TGTGCCAGCAGTCGGGACTACGCCAGAACCCAGTACTTC.

CDR3 loop: CASSQGQPYEQYF. The DNA of the CDR3 is TGTGCCAGCAGCCAAGGACAGCCCTACGAGCAGTACTTC. The chain employs TRBV3-1 (or the pseudogene TRBV3-2) and TRBJ2-7; D is perhaps TRBD1 (5 bases). In germline, CDR1 is LGHDT, CDR2 YNNKEL (reference sequence). CDR3 length: 13 amino acids. Trimming stripped 1 base from V and 2 bases from J, with 6 bases between.

This chain connects TRBV29-1 to TRBJ2-7; the match to TRBD2 covers 11 bases. This CDR3 has 13 amino acids. Germline loops: CDR1 SQVTM, CDR2 ANQGSEA. Trimming removed 6 bases from V and 2 bases from J; junction bases left unmatched: 3. DNA for the CDR3: TGCAGCGTATTAGCGGGAGGGGCCTACGAGCAGTACTTC. As protein: CSVLAGGAYEQYF.

The V gene is TRBV5-8, the J gene TRBJ2-2, with TRBD2 identical over 14 bases. The length of the CDR3 is 15 residues. Trimming cost V 3 bases and J 6 bases; bases outside gene matches: 1. In germline, CDR1 is SGHTS, CDR2 YDEGEE. CDR3 sequence reads: CASSWGLAGAGELFF. The CDR3, as DNA: TGTGCCAGCAGCTGGGGACTAGCGGGGGCCGGGGAGCTGTTTTTT. The whole variable domain, filled in from reference TRBV5-8 and TRBJ2-2, reads EAGVTQSPTHLIKTRGQQATLRCSPISGHTSVYWYQQALGLGLQFLLWYDEGEERNRGNFPPRFSGRQFPNYSSELNVNALELEDSALYLCASSWGLAGAGELFFGEGSRLTVL.

This chain joins TRBV3-1 (or the pseudogene TRBV3-2) and TRBJ2-2; D uncertain. V shed 0 bases and J shed 4 bases, with 12 bases lying between them. The CDR3 totals 16 residues. The germline CDR1 and CDR2 sequences are LGHDT and YNNKEL (reference sequence). In DNA, the CDR3 is TGTGCCAGCAGCCAAGAGTTCTATAGAGCCACCGGGGAGCTGTTTTTT. Its translation is CASSQEFYRATGELFF.

The V gene is TRBV2, the J gene TRBJ1-6, with D perhaps matching TRBD1 (6 bases). The germline V gene encodes CDR1 SNHLY and CDR2 FYNNEI. The CDR3 is 14 residues long. The V gene lost 7 bases and the J gene lost 7 bases, with 14 bases spanning the gap. DNA of the CDR3: TGTGCCAGCAACCGGGACATCGGAAATTCACCCCTCCACTTT. It specifies CASNRDIGNSPLHF.

This rearrangement joins TRBV2 to TRBJ1-5; TRBD1 agrees at 9 bases. Trimming took 3 bases from V and 10 from J; bases not matched to a gene: 16. The length of the CDR3 is 17 residues. Germline V CDR1 and CDR2: SNHLY, FYNNEI. The CDR3 DNA reads TGTGCCAGCAGTGAGGGACAGGGCTTTACGCTTCATGATCCCCAGCATTTT. This sequence encodes CASSEGQGFTLHDPQHF.

This clone was seen more than once but under ten times. The gene calls are TRBV10-2 and TRBJ1-5; the match to TRBD1 covers 10 bases. The CDR3 is 15 residues long. CDR1 and CDR2 (germline): WSHSY, SAAADI. Unmatched junction bases numbered 1, after V lost 3 bases and J lost 2 bases. In DNA form, the CDR3 reads TGCGCCAGCAGTGAAGGGACAGGGGGCAATCAGCCCCAGCATTTT. It is translated as CASSEGTGGNQPQHF.

The chain employs TRBV18 and TRBJ2-3; no definite D call. This CDR3 spans 14 amino acids. Germline V gene sequence: CDR1 KGHSH, CDR2 LQKENI. Trimming cost V 4 bases and J 4 bases, with 12 bases left between them. This CDR3 reads CASSQTPLADTQYF. As DNA, the CDR3 is TGTGCCAGCTCACAGACTCCCCTGGCAGATACGCAGTATTTT. Filled out from reference TRBV18 and TRBJ2-3, the complete variable domain reads NAGVMQNPRHLVRRRGQEARLRCSPMKGHSHVYWYRQLPEEGLKFMVYLQKENIIDESGMPKERFSAEFPKEGPSILRIQQVVRGDSAAYFCASSQTPLADTQYFGPGTRLTVL.

V and J are TRBV5-8 and TRBJ2-3; 8 bases are shared with TRBD2. The length of the CDR3 is 15 residues. V lost 2 bases and J lost 1; bases outside the gene matches: 3. The germline V gene encodes CDR1 SGHTS and CDR2 YDEGEE. CDR3 protein: CASSFISGGTDTQYF. In DNA form, the CDR3 reads TGTGCCAGCAGCTTTATTAGCGGGGGCACAGATACGCAGTATTTT.

J is TRBJ2-1 and V is TRBV5-1, with D maybe TRBD1 (6 bases). This CDR3 is built from 15 residues. V was trimmed by 4 bases and J by 5 bases, leaving 16 bases between them. Germline V CDR1 and CDR2: SGHRS, YFSETQ. The CDR3 bases are TGCGCCAGCAGCCTACAGGGCGCGTCAAACAATGAGCAGTTCTTC. This codes for CASSLQGASNNEQFF.

This clone was found a few times. This sequence joins TRBV4-2 and TRBJ2-7; weak D call: TRBD2 (5 bases). CDR1 and CDR2 (germline): LGHNA, YNFKEQ. The CDR3 spans 15 residues. V lost 4 bases and J 5 bases, leaving 18 bases between the germline ends. The CDR3 nucleotides are TGTGCCAGCAGCCTGGGTAGTCCAGCGGCCAACGAGCAGTACTTC. Translating it yields CASSLGSPAANEQYF.

The chain recombines TRBV7-2 with TRBJ2-5; TRBD2 is a possible D gene (5 bases). This CDR3 region has 15 residues. Trimming took 5 bases from V and 5 from J, leaving 18 bases between them. Germline V CDR1 and CDR2: SGHTA, FQGNSA. CDR3 in amino acids: CASSPGLRGVETQYF. Here the CDR3 DNA reads TGTGCCAGCAGCCCGGGATTACGGGGAGTGGAGACCCAGTACTTC.

As regards this clone: Other DNA sequences in this specimen translate into the identical CDR3. The chain is built from TRBV6-1 and TRBJ2-3, with 12 bases that match TRBD2. The CDR3 spans 15 residues. Germline V gene sequence: CDR1 MNHNS, CDR2 SASEGT. J was trimmed by 4 bases and V by 2 bases; bases with no gene match: 1. The CDR3 region has the DNA TGTGCCAGCAGTGAACTAGCGGGAGGGCCAGATACGCAGTATTTT. Amino acids: CASSELAGGPDTQYF.

This chain connects TRBV6-5 to TRBJ1-3, with D tentatively TRBD1 (5 bases). The CDR3 extends over 15 amino acids. The germline V and J ends were trimmed by 7 bases and 4 bases, with 17 bases remaining between them. Germline loops: CDR1 MNHEY, CDR2 SVGAGI. For the CDR3, the DNA is TGTGCCAGCAAAACGGGAGGGGCTGAAGGAAACACCATATATTTT. Protein: CASKTGGAEGNTIYF.